This is a list of T cell receptor beta chains from one sample in a study of CXCR3-negative and CXCR3-positive naive CD8 T cells. TCRdb reprocessed the 5' RACE reads, keeping one entry per CDR3 protein, no DNA. The listing records 100,000 to 150,000 distinct CDR3 sequences. The sample consisted of naive CXCR3- CD8+ T cells from blood. These receptors all stem from a human donor in good health. Some clones in this sample may be carry-over from other donors' samples. CDR3s include the opening cysteine and the closing phenylalanine or tryptophan.

V	J	CDR3
TRBV12-3/TRBV12-4	TRBJ2-5	CASSPGMPTPKETQYF
TRBV7-2	TRBJ2-2	CASSLVEYAGELFF
TRBV5-1	TRBJ2-3	CASSFAWKDTQYF
TRBV28	TRBJ2-7	CASSPHSSYEQYF
TRBV9	TRBJ2-1	CASSVGVKEYNEQFF
TRBV5-1	TRBJ2-2	CASRGRTGGFAGELFF
TRBV7-6	TRBJ2-2	CASSLAIGPNTGELFF
TRBV14	TRBJ2-7	CASSLILASGFYEQYF
TRBV7-9	TRBJ2-7	CASSFALADEQYF
TRBV7-3	TRBJ1-1	CASSLYLNTEAFF
TRBV7-3	TRBJ2-3	CASSLTGGPDTQYF
TRBV20-1	TRBJ2-2	CSAPYDDINTGELFF